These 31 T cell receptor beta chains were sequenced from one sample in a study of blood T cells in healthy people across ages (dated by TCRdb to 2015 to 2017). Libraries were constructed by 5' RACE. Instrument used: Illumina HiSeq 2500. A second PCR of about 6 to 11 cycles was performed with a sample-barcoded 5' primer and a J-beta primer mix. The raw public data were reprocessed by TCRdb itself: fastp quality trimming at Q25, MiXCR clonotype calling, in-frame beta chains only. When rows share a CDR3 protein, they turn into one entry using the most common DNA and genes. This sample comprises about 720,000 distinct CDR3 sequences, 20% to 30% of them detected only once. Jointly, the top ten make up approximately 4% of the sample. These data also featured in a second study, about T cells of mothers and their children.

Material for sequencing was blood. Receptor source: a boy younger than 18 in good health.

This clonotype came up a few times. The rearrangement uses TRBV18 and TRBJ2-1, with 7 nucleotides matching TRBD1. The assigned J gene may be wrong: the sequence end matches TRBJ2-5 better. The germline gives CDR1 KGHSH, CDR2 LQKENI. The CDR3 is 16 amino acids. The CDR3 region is CASSPPNRGRQETQYF. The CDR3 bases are TGTGCCAGCTCACCACCTAACAGGGGACGTCAAGAGACCCAGTACTTC.

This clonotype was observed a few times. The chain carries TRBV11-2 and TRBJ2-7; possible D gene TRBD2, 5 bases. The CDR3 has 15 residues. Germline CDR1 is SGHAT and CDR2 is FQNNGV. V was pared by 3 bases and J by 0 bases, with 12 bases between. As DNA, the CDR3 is TGTGCCAGCAGCTTCTTCAGCGGAGTCTCCTACGAGCAGTACTTC. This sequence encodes CASSFFSGVSYEQYF. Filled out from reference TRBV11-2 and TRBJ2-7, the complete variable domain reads EAGVAQSPRYKIIEKRQSVAFWCNPISGHATLYWYQQILGQGPKLLIQFQNNGVVDDSQLPKDRFSAERLKGVDSTLKIQPAKLEDSAVYLCASSFFSGVSYEQYFGPGTRLTVT.

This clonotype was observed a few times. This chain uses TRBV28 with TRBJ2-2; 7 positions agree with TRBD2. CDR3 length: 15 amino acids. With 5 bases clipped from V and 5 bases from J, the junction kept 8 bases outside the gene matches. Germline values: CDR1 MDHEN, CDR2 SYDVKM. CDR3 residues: CASSGGRSGTGELFF. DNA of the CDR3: TGTGCCAGCAGTGGCGGGAGAAGTGGTACCGGGGAGCTGTTTTTT.

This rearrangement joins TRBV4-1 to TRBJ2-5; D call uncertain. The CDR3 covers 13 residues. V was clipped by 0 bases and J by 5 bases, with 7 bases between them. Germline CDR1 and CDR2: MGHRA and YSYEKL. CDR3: CASSQDISETQYF. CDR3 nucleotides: TGCGCCAGCAGCCAAGATATTAGCGAGACCCAGTACTTC.

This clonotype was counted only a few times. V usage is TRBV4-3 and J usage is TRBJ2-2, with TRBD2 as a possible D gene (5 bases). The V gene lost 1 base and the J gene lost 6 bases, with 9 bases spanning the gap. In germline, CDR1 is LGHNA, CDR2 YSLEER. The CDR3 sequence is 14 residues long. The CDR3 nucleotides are TGCGCCAGCAGCCAAGGAGCGGAATCCGGGGAGCTGTTTTTT. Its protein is CASSQGAESGELFF.

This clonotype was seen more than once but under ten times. CDR3 amino acids: CSVEGWGIDIQYF. The CDR3 DNA reads as TGCAGCGTTGAGGGGTGGGGTATCGACATTCAGTACTTC. The rearrangement uses TRBV29-1 and TRBJ2-4; D is unclear. Trimming shortened V by 3 bases and J by 8 bases, and 14 bases separated the two germline ends. The CDR3 extends over 13 amino acids. Germline V gene sequence: CDR1 SQVTM, CDR2 ANQGSEA. Variable domain in full (rest from reference TRBV29-1 and TRBJ2-4): SAVISQKPSRDICQRGTSLTIQCQVDSQVTMMFWYRQQPGQSLTLIATANQGSEATYESGFVIDKFPISRPNLTFSTLTVSNMSPEDSSIYLCSVEGWGIDIQYFGAGTRLSVL.

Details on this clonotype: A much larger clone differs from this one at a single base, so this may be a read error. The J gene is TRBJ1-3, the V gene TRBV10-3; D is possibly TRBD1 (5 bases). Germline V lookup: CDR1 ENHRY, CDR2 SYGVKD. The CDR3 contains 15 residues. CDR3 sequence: CATSDTGVTGNTIYF. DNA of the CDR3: TGTGCCACCAGTGATACAGGAGTGACGGGAAACACCATATATTTT.

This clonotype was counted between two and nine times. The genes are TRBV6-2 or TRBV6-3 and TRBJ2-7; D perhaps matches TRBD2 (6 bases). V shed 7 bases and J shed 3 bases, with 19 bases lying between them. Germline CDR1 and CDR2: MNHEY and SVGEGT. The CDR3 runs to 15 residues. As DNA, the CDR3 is TGTGCCAGCAAGGGGACTCGGGACGGAGTCTACGAGCAGTACTTC. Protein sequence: CASKGTRDGVYEQYF.

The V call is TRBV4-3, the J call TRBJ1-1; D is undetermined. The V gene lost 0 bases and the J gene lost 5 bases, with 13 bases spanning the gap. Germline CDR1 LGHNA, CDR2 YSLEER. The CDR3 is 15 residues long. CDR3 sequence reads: CASSQDPREWTEAFF. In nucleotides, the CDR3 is TGCGCCAGCAGCCAAGACCCCCGGGAGTGGACTGAAGCTTTCTTT.

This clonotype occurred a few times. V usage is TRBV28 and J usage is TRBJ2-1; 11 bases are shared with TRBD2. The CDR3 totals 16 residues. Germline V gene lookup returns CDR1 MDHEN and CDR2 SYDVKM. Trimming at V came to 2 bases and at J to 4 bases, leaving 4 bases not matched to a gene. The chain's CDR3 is CASSLEGTSGYNEQFF. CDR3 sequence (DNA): TGTGCCAGCAGTTTAGAAGGGACTAGCGGTTACAATGAGCAGTTCTTC. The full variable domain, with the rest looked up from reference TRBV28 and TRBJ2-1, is DVKVTQSSRYLVKRTGEKVFLECVQDMDHENMFWYRQDPGLGLRLIYFSYDVKMKEKGDIPEGYSVSREKKERFSLILESASTNQTSMYLCASSLEGTSGYNEQFFGPGTRLTVL.

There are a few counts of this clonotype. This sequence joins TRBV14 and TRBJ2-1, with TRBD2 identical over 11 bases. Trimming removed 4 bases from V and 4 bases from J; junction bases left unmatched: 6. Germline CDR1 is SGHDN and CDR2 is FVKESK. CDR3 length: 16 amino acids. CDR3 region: CASSLLLAGAYNEQFF. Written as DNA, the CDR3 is TGTGCCAGCAGCCTGTTACTAGCGGGGGCATACAATGAGCAGTTCTTC.

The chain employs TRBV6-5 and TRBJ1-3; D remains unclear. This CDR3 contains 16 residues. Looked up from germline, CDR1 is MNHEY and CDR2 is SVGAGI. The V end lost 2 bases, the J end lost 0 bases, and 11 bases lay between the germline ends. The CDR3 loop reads CASSYLGQNSGNTIYF. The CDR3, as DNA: TGTGCCAGCAGTTACCTAGGGCAGAACTCTGGAAACACCATATATTTT.

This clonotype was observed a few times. In DNA form, the CDR3 reads TGTGCCACCGGGACCCTGGGGGATGAGCAGTTCTTC. Translation gives CATGTLGDEQFF. The chain links TRBV7-6 to TRBJ2-5; D is tentatively TRBD1 or TRBD2 (5 bases each). The DNA end is a closer match to TRBJ2-1, so the J assignment may be wrong. The CDR3 length is 12 residues. From germline, CDR1 is SGHVS and CDR2 FNYEAQ.

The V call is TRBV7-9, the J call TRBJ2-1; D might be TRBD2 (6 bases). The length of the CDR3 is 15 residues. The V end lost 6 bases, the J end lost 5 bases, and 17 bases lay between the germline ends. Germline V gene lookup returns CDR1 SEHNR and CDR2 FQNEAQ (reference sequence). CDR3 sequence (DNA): TGTGCCAGCAGACCGGAGACTAGGGCACACAATGAGCAGTTCTTC. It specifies CASRPETRAHNEQFF.

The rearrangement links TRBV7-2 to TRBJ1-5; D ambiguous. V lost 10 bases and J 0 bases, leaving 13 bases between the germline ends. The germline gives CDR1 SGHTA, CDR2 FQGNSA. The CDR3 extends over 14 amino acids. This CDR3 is CATSREYSNQPQHF. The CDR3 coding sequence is TGTGCCACGTCGAGGGAGTATAGCAATCAGCCCCAGCATTTT.

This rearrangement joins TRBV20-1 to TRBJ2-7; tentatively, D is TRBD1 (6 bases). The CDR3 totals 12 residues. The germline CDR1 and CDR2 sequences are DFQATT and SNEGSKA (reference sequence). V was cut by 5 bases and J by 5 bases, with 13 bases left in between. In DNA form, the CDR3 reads TGCAGTGCTCGACGGACAGAGAACGAGCAGTACTTC. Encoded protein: CSARRTENEQYF.

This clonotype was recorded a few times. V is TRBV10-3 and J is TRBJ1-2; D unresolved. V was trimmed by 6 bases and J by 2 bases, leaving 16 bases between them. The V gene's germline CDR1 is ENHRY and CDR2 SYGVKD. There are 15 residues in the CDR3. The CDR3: CAISALLGRNYGYTF. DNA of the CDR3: TGTGCCATCAGCGCCCTTTTAGGTCGGAACTATGGCTACACCTTC.

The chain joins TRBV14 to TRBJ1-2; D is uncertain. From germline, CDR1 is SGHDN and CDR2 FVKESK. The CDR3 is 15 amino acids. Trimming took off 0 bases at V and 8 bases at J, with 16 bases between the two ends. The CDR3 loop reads CASSQERQSSKGYTF. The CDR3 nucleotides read TGTGCCAGCAGCCAAGAGCGGCAGAGCTCTAAAGGCTACACCTTC.

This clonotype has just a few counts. CDR3 residues: CASSSAVNQPQHF. CDR3 nucleotides: TGTGCCAGCAGTTCGGCAGTCAATCAGCCCCAGCATTTT. The chain is built from TRBV27 and TRBJ1-5; no definite D call. V gave up 4 bases and J gave up 3 bases, with 7 bases separating them. The CDR3 extends over 13 amino acids. CDR1 and CDR2 (germline): MNHEY, SMNVEV (reference sequence).

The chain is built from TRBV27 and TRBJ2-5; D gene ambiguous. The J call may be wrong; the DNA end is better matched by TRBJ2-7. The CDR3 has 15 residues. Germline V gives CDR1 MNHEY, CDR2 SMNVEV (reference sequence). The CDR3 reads CASSLWSTAPYEQYF. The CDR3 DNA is TGTGCCAGCAGTTTATGGTCCACTGCTCCCTACGAGCAGTACTTC.

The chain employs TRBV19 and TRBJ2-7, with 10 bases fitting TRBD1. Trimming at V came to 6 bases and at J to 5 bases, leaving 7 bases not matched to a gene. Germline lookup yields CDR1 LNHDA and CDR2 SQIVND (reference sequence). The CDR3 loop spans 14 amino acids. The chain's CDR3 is CASSRGQGRHEQYF. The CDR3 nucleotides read TGTGCCAGTAGCCGGGGACAGGGGAGGCACGAGCAGTACTTC.

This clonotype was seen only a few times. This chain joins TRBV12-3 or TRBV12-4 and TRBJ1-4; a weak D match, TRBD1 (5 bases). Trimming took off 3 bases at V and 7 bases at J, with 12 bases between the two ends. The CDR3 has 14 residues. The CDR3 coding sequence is TGTGCCAGCAGTTTTCAGGGTCACGGTGAAAAACTGTTTTTT. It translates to CASSFQGHGEKLFF.

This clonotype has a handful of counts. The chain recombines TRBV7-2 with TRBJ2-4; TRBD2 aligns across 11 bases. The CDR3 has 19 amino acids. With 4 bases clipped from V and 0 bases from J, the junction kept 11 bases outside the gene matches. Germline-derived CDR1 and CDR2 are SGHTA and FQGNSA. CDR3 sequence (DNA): TGTGCCAGCAGCTGGACTAGCGGGCAGCCTCAACTAGCCAAAAACATTCAGTACTTC. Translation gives CASSWTSGQPQLAKNIQYF. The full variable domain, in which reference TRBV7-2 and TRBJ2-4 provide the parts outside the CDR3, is GAGVSQSPSNKVTEKGKDVELRCDPISGHTALYWYRQSLGQGLEFLIYFQGNSAPDKSGLPSDRFSAERTGGSVSTLTIQRTQQEDSAVYLCASSWTSGQPQLAKNIQYFGAGTRLSVL.

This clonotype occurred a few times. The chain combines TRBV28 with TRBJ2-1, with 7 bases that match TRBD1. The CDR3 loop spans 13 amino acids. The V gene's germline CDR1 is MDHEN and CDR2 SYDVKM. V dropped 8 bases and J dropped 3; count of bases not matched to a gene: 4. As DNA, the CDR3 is TGTGCCAGCCACCGGGACAGCTACAATGAGCAGTTCTTC. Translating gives CASHRDSYNEQFF. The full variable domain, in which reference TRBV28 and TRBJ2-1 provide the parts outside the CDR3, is DVKVTQSSRYLVKRTGEKVFLECVQDMDHENMFWYRQDPGLGLRLIYFSYDVKMKEKGDIPEGYSVSREKKERFSLILESASTNQTSMYLCASHRDSYNEQFFGPGTRLTVL.

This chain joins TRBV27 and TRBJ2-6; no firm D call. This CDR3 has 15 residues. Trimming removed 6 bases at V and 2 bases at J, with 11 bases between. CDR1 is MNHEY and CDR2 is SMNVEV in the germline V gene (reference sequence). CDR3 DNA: TGTGCCAGCAGCCCGGGTGCAGCTGGGGCCAACGTCCTGACTTTC. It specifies CASSPGAAGANVLTF.

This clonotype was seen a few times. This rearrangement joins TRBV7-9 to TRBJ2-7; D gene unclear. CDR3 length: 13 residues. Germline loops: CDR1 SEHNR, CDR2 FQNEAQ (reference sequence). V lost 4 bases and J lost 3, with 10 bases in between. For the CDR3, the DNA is TGTGCCAGCAGCTCTTCCGGTATCTACGAGCAGTACTTC. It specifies CASSSSGIYEQYF.

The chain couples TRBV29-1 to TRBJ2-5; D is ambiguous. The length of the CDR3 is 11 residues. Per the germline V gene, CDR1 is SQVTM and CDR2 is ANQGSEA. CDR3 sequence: CTCTVQETQYF. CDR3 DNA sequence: TGCACCTGCACTGTACAAGAGACCCAGTACTTC.

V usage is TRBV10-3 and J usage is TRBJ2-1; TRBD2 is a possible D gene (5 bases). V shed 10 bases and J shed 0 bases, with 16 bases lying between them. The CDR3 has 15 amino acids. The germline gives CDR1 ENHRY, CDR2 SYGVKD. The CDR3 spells CATMGSYGSYNEQFF. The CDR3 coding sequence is TGTGCCACAATGGGGAGTTATGGCTCCTACAATGAGCAGTTCTTC.

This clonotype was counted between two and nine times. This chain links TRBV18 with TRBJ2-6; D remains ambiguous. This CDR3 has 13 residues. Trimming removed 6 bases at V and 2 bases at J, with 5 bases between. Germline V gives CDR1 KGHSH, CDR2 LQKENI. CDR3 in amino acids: CASSTPGANVLTF. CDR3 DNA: TGTGCCAGCTCGACCCCTGGGGCCAACGTCCTGACTTTC.

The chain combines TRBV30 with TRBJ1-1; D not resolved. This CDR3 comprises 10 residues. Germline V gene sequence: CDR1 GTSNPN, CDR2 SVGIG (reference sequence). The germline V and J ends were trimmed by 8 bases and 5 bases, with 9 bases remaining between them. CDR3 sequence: CAHRETEAFF. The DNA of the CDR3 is TGTGCCCACCGGGAAACTGAAGCTTTCTTT.

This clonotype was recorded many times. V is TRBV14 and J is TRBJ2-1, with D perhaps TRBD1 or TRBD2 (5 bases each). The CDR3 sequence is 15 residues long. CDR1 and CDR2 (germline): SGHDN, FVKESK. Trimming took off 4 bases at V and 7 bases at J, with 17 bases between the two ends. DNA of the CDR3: TGTGCCAGCAGCCCGTCTTGGGACCCAGAAAATGAGCAGTTCTTC. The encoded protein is CASSPSWDPENEQFF.